A selection of T cell receptor beta chains follows, all from one sample in a study of CD8 T cells in ankylosing spondylitis. TCRdb itself ran the 5' RACE reads through MiXCR, one entry per CDR3 protein. The sample has over 200,000 distinct CDR3 sequences; 18% are singletons. The sequencing input was blood, either unsorted or a sorted T cell fraction (not recorded which). These receptors were collected from a male donor with ankylosing spondylitis. CDR3s include the opening cysteine and the closing phenylalanine or tryptophan. Each record gives: V gene, clone size, J gene, D gene, CDR3 DNA, CDR3 protein. A D gene is named only where the DNA matches it firmly. Clone size, where shown, is once, few, many, or a class for clones that have expanded.

TRBV7-6	-	TRBJ1-1	TRBD1	TGTGCCAGCAGCCTGACAGGGTTGACTGAAGCTTTCTTT	CASSLTGLTEAFF
TRBV29-1	-	TRBJ1-1	-	TGCAGCGCCCGGGTGGGATTGGCCACTGAAGCTTTCTTT	CSARVGLATEAFF
TRBV13	many	TRBJ2-1	TRBD1	TGTGCCAGCAGCTTAGAGAGCCAGGGGGAAGGTGAGCAGTTCTTC	CASSLESQGEGEQFF
TRBV4-1	few	TRBJ2-7	TRBD2	TGCGCCAGCAGCCAAGATGCGGGAGGTGAGCAGTACTTC	CASSQDAGGEQYF
TRBV27	few	TRBJ1-4	-	TGTGCCAGCAGCGACCCGGGCCTAGATGAAAAACTGTTTTTT	CASSDPGLDEKLFF
TRBV4-3	-	TRBJ2-1	TRBD2	TGCGCCAGCAGCCAAGAAGGGACTAGCGGGCTCAATGAGCAGTTCTTC	CASSQEGTSGLNEQFF
TRBV3-1	few	TRBJ2-2	-	TGTGCCAGCAGCCAAGATTGGACTCCCGGGGCCGGGGAGCTGTTTTTT	CASSQDWTPGAGELFF
TRBV27	-	TRBJ2-1	-	TGTGCCAGCAGTTTATTTGGCCTTAGCTCCTACAATGAGCAGTTCTTC	CASSLFGLSSYNEQFF
TRBV20-1	few	TRBJ2-7	-	TGCAGTGCTAGAGAGGTCCCGAGAGACGAGCAGTACTTC	CSAREVPRDEQYF
TRBV7-2	-	TRBJ2-7	-	TGTGCCAGCAGCTTCCTTGGGGAAGGCTACGAGCAGTACTTC	CASSFLGEGYEQYF
TRBV19	few	TRBJ2-1	-	TGTGCCAGTAGTCCCGGGACCAACCATGAGCAGTTCTTC	CASSPGTNHEQFF
TRBV7-7	once	TRBJ2-5	-	TGTGCTAGCAGCTTAGAAGCGAGCCAAGAGACCCAGTACTTC	CASSLEASQETQYF
TRBV27	few	TRBJ2-7	TRBD2	TGTGCCAGCGGTCTCGGCGGGAGTCCCTACGAGCAGTACTTC	CASGLGGSPYEQYF
TRBV12-3/TRBV12-4	many	TRBJ2-2	TRBD1	TGTGCCAGCAGTCATGACAGGGGAATGGACACCGGGGAGCTGTTTTTT	CASSHDRGMDTGELFF
TRBV4-2	many	TRBJ1-5	-	TGTGCCAGCAGCCAAGGACAGTTCGAGGTTCAGCCCCAGCATTTT	CASSQGQFEVQPQHF
TRBV27	-	TRBJ2-7	-	TGTGCCAGCAGTAGTTTGCTTAGAGCCTACGAGCAGTACTTC	CASSSLLRAYEQYF
TRBV25-1	once	TRBJ1-2	TRBD1	TGTGCCAGCAGTACCGGGGCAGGGGGAAACTATGGCTACACCTTC	CASSTGAGGNYGYTF
TRBV7-9	-	TRBJ2-1	TRBD2	TGTGCCAGCAGCTTAGATGGCAGCGGGGATCAGTTCTTC	CASSLDGSGDQFF
TRBV27	-	TRBJ1-1	TRBD1	TGTGCCAGCAGTTTAGACGGTGGGACAGCTGAAGCTTTCTTT	CASSLDGGTAEAFF
TRBV20-1	few	TRBJ2-7	-	TGCAGTGCTGAGGCAGACCTTCTCTCCTACGAGCAGTACTTC	CSAEADLLSYEQYF
TRBV4-2	-	TRBJ1-3	TRBD1	TGTGCCAGCAGCCTGACAGGGGACTCTGGAAACACCATATATTTT	CASSLTGDSGNTIYF
TRBV24-1	-	TRBJ2-1	-	TGTGCCACCAGTGATACGTGGAATTCGTACAATGAGCAGTTCTTC	CATSDTWNSYNEQFF
TRBV24-1	few	TRBJ2-3	-	TGTGCCACCAGTGACCCCGGAGGGGTGCTAACAGATACGCAGTATTTT	CATSDPGGVLTDTQYF
TRBV7-9	-	TRBJ2-7	-	TGTGCCAGCAGCCGTATCGGAGAGCAGTACTTC	CASSRIGEQYF
TRBV12-3/TRBV12-4	many	TRBJ1-1	-	TGTGCCAGCAGCCGGGGGAACACTGAAGCTTTCTTT	CASSRGNTEAFF
TRBV2	-	TRBJ2-6	TRBD1	TGTGCCAGCAGTGAAGCCATGACAGGGACTGGGGCCAACGTCCTGACTTTC	CASSEAMTGTGANVLTF
TRBV5-1	few	TRBJ2-2	-	TGCGCCAGCAGCTTGGACAGGAACACCGGGGAGCTGTTTTTT	CASSLDRNTGELFF
TRBV9	-	TRBJ1-1	-	TGTGCCAGCAGCGTAGCTAGTGACTTGAACACTGAAGCTTTCTTT	CASSVASDLNTEAFF
TRBV6-1	few	TRBJ1-1	-	TGTGCCAGTTGCGCGGGGGACACTGAAGCTTTCTTT	CASCAGDTEAFF
TRBV7-8	-	TRBJ2-1	TRBD2	TGTGCCAGCAGCCAAACTAGCGGGAGTATCTATGAGCAGTTCTTC	CASSQTSGSIYEQFF
TRBV4-2	few	TRBJ2-2	TRBD1	TGTGCCAGCAGCCAAGATCTTTCGGACAGGGTAGTAACCGGGGAGCTGTTTTTT	CASSQDLSDRVVTGELFF
TRBV5-1	-	TRBJ1-1	-	TGCGCCAGCAGCCCTCCGGGAACCGGGAACACTGAAGCTTTCTTT	CASSPPGTGNTEAFF
TRBV7-9	few	TRBJ2-7	-	TGTGCCAGCAGCTCGACCGTGGTCTATCGCTCCGAGCAGTACTTC	CASSSTVVYRSEQYF
TRBV7-9	-	TRBJ1-1	-	TGTGCCAGCAGCGGTAGCATGGACGGGAACACTGAAGCTTTCTTT	CASSGSMDGNTEAFF
TRBV29-1	-	TRBJ1-1	TRBD1	TGCAGCGTCCGGACAGGGAGAACTGAAGCTTTCTTT	CSVRTGRTEAFF
TRBV4-1	few	TRBJ2-7	TRBD2	TGCGCCAGCAGCCTCAGACTAGCGGGAGAGGAGCAGTACTTC	CASSLRLAGEEQYF
TRBV4-1	-	TRBJ1-2	-	TGCGCCAGCAGCCAAGATGGGGGGGCTGATGGCTACACCTTC	CASSQDGGADGYTF
TRBV30	-	TRBJ2-2	TRBD1	TGTGCCTGGCAGGGGGTCGGGGAGCTGTTTTTT	CAWQGVGELFF
TRBV12-3/TRBV12-4	few	TRBJ2-2	-	TGTGCCAGCCTTTCGTCGCAGTCAACCGGGGAGCTGTTTTTT	CASLSSQSTGELFF
TRBV7-3	once	TRBJ2-1	-	TGTGCCAGCAGCTTGTTGTGCCTTAGAGAGGGGGGGCCCGCCCTCAATGAGCAGTTCTTC	CASSLLCLREGGPALNEQFF
TRBV12-3/TRBV12-4	many	TRBJ2-7	-	TGTGCCAGCAGTTTAGCGGACAGCTACGAGCAGTACTTC	CASSLADSYEQYF
TRBV20-1	-	TRBJ1-3	-	TGCAGTGCTATGCGGGGGTGGCTTAACACTGGAAACACCATATATTTT	CSAMRGWLNTGNTIYF
TRBV12-3/TRBV12-4	few	TRBJ2-2	-	TGTGCCAGCAGTTTAGTGGAGGGAGAACTGTTTTTT	CASSLVEGELFF
TRBV30	few	TRBJ1-2	-	TGTGCCTGGGGGTCAGGTTTAATCTACACCTTC	CAWGSGLIYTF
TRBV6-1	-	TRBJ2-3	TRBD2	TGTGCCAGCAGTCCCATAGCGGGGGACACAGATACGCAGTATTTT	CASSPIAGDTDTQYF
TRBV13	-	TRBJ1-1	-	TGTGCCAGCAGCCTAGTCAGGGGCACTGAAGCTTTCTTT	CASSLVRGTEAFF